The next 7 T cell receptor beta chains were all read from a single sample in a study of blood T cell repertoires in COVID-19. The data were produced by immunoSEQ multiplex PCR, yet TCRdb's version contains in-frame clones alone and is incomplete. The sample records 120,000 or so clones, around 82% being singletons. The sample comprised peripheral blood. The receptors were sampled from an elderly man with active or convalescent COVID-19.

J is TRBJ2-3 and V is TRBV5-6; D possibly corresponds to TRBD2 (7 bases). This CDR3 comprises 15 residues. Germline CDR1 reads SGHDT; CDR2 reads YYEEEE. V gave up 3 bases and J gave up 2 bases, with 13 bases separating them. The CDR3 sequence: CASSWGGRSTDTQYF. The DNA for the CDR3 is TGTGCCAGCAGCTGGGGGGGCCGATCCACAGATACGCAGTATTTT. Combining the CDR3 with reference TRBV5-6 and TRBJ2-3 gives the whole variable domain DAGVTQSPTHLIKTRGQQVTLRCSPKSGHDTVSWYQQALGQGPQFIFQYYEEEERQRGNFPDRFSGHQFPNYSSELNVNALLLGDSALYLCASSWGGRSTDTQYFGPGTRLTVL.

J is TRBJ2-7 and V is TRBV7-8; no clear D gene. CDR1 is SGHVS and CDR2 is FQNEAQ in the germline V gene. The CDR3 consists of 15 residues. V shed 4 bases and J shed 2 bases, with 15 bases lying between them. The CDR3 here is CASSSSEVRPYEQYF. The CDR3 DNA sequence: TGTGCCAGCAGCTCCAGTGAAGTCCGCCCCTACGAGCAGTACTTC.

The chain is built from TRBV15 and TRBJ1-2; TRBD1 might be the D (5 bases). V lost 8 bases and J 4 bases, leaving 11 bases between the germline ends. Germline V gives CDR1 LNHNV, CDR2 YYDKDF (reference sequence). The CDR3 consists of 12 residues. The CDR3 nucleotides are TGTGCCACCTCACAGGTGCGCTATGGCTACACCTTC. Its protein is CATSQVRYGYTF.

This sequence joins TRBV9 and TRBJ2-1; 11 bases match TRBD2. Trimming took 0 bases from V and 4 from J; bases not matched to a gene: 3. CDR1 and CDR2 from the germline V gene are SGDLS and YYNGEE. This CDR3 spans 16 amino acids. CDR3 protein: CASSVASSGGYNEQFF. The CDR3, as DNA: TGTGCCAGCAGCGTAGCGTCTAGCGGGGGGTACAATGAGCAGTTCTTC. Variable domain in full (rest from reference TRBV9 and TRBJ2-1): DSGVTQTPKHLITATGQRVTLRCSPRSGDLSVYWYQQSLDQGLQFLIQYYNGEERAKGNILERFSAQQFPDLHSELNLSSLELGDSALYFCASSVASSGGYNEQFFGPGTRLTVL.

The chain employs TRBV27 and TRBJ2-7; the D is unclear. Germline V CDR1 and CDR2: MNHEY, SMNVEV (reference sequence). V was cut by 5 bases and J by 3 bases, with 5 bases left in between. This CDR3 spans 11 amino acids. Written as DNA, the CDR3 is TGTGCCAGCAGTCAGATCTACGAGCAGTACTTC. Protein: CASSQIYEQYF.

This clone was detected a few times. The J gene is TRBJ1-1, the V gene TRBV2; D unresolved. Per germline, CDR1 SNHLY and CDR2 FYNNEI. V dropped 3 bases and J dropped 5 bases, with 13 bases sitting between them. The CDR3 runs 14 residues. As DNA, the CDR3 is TGTGCCAGCAGTGAGGGAGGGTCCTGGACTGAAGCTTTCTTT. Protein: CASSEGGSWTEAFF. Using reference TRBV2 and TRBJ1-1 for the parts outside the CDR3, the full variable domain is EPEVTQTPSHQVTQMGQEVILRCVPISNHLYFYWYRQILGQKVEFLVSFYNNEISEKSEIFDDQFSVERPDGSNFTLKIRSTKLEDSAMYFCASSEGGSWTEAFFGQGTRLTVV.

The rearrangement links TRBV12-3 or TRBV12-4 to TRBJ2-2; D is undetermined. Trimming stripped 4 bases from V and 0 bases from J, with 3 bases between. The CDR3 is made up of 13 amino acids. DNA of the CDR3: TGTGCCAGCAGTTCCTCGAACACCGGGGAGCTGTTTTTT. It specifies CASSSSNTGELFF.